Presented here are 29 T cell receptor beta chains from one specimen sequenced in a study of regulatory T cells in long-lasting Graves disease. The time point denotes: persistent/refractory GD, antithyroid drugs over 5 years with positive TRAb. PBMC RNA was the source of the TCR library. The authors built TCR beta libraries using iRepertoire HTBI primers and Arm-PCR of CDR3 regions. TCRdb processed the multiplex PCR reads anew with MiXCR; each CDR3 protein has one entry. This sample has around 460,000 distinct CDR3 sequences, with 20% to 25% found just once. The sequencing here drew on peripheral blood mononuclear cells (PBMCs), taken when the disease was refractory, from a patient treated with antithyroid drugs. These receptors originate from a female donor with Graves disease.

Ten or more counts support this clonotype. The CDR3 protein is CASSLALGRYTEAFF. Here the CDR3 DNA reads TGTGCCAGCAGCTTAGCCCTCGGAAGGTACACTGAAGCTTTCTTT. The rearrangement joins TRBV7-9 to TRBJ1-1; D remains unclear. The CDR3 contains 15 residues. CDR1 and CDR2 (germline): SEHNR, FQNEAQ (reference sequence). V was trimmed by 0 bases and J by 3 bases, leaving 11 bases between them. Full variable domain (remainder filled in from reference TRBV7-9 and TRBJ1-1): DTGVSQNPRHKITKRGQNVTFRCDPISEHNRLYWYRQTLGQGPEFLTYFQNEAQLEKSRLLSDRFSAERPKGSFSTLEIQRTEQGDSAMYLCASSLALGRYTEAFFGQGTRLTVV.

Ten or more counts support this clonotype. The V and J genes are TRBV27 and TRBJ2-7, with unresolved D. The CDR3 totals 17 residues. V shed 5 bases and J shed 7 bases, with 27 bases lying between them. The germline gives CDR1 MNHEY, CDR2 SMNVEV (reference sequence). This CDR3 reads CASSPSPRLFVIAEQYF. CDR3 DNA sequence: TGTGCCAGCAGTCCCTCCCCCCGGTTGTTTGTGATCGCAGAGCAGTACTTC.

The table lists this clonotype with many counts. The rearrangement links TRBV2 to TRBJ1-5; D perhaps matches TRBD1 (6 bases). Germline assignment: CDR1 SNHLY and CDR2 FYNNEI. The CDR3 is 15 residues long. The V end was cut by 4 bases, the J end by 0 bases, with 10 bases between. Here the CDR3 reads CASSGNRASNQPQHF. As DNA, the CDR3 is TGTGCCAGCAGTGGAAACAGGGCTAGCAATCAGCCCCAGCATTTT.

This clonotype has at least ten counts. The V gene is TRBV27, the J gene TRBJ1-6; maybe TRBD1 (6 bases). Germline V lookup: CDR1 MNHEY, CDR2 SMNVEV (reference sequence). The CDR3 runs 17 residues. Trimming took 4 bases from V and 8 from J, leaving 21 bases between them. The CDR3 coding sequence is TGTGCCAGCAGTTCATGGGACTATACAGGGTTTCATTCACCCCTCCACTTT. Encoded protein: CASSSWDYTGFHSPLHF.

The chain has TRBV30 and TRBJ1-1; 7 bases fit TRBD1. V lost 8 bases, J lost 7 bases, and 10 bases stayed unmatched. Germline lookup yields CDR1 GTSNPN and CDR2 SVGIG (reference sequence). CDR3 length equals 12 residues. Here the CDR3 reads CARVGGLDEAFF. The CDR3 DNA sequence: TGTGCCCGGGTAGGGGGCCTTGATGAAGCTTTCTTT. The complete variable domain, with remaining parts taken from reference TRBV30 and TRBJ1-1, reads SQTIHQWPATLVQPVGSPLSLECTVEGTSNPNLYWYRQAAGRGLQLLFYSVGIGQISSEVPQNLSASRPQDRQFILSSKKLLLSDSGFYLCARVGGLDEAFFGQGTRLTVV.

The gene calls are TRBV29-1 and TRBJ2-6, with D possibly called TRBD1 or TRBD2 (5 bases each). Germline values: CDR1 SQVTM, CDR2 ANQGSEA. The CDR3 runs to 14 residues. V lost 6 bases and J lost 0, with 9 bases in between. The CDR3: CSVGLASGANVLTF. CDR3 bases: TGCAGCGTGGGGCTAGCCTCTGGGGCCAACGTCCTGACTTTC.

This clonotype was counted ten times or more. The chain joins TRBV28 to TRBJ1-1, with D unresolved. The length of the CDR3 is 14 residues. V lost 6 bases, J lost 4 bases, and 15 bases lay in between. CDR1 MDHEN and CDR2 SYDVKM come from the germline V gene. The CDR3 loop reads CASSATFSGTEAFF. For the CDR3, the DNA is TGTGCCAGCAGCGCGACCTTCTCGGGCACTGAAGCTTTCTTT.

This clonotype was seen a few times. V and J are TRBV29-1 and TRBJ1-4; D remains ambiguous. The CDR3 covers 13 residues. The germline CDR1 and CDR2 sequences are SQVTM and ANQGSEA. V was shortened by 7 bases and J by 7 bases, with 16 bases between the two germline ends. This CDR3 is CSASGGALEKLFF. The CDR3 region has the DNA TGCAGCGCCTCAGGAGGAGCCCTTGAAAAACTGTTTTTT.

In this sample, this clonotype turned up many times. The J gene is TRBJ1-5, the V gene TRBV7-2; no clear D gene. The length of the CDR3 is 15 residues. Trimming removed 0 bases at V and 5 bases at J, with 11 bases between. In germline, CDR1 is SGHTA, CDR2 FQGNSA. The CDR3 region is CASSLAGSSYQPQHF. The CDR3 DNA reads as TGTGCCAGCAGCTTAGCTGGCAGTTCCTATCAGCCCCAGCATTTT.

The CDR3 reads CASSRGRGGNQPQHF. The CDR3, as DNA: TGTGCCAGCTCTAGGGGCAGGGGAGGCAATCAGCCCCAGCATTTT. This rearrangement joins TRBV5-6 to TRBJ1-5, with TRBD1 as a possible D gene (6 bases). The germline gives CDR1 SGHDT, CDR2 YYEEEE. V was pared by 7 bases and J by 2 bases, with 16 bases between. The CDR3 totals 15 residues.

The chain joins TRBV7-8 to TRBJ2-7; D remains ambiguous. Germline V gene lookup returns CDR1 SGHVS and CDR2 FQNEAQ. CDR3 length: 14 residues. Trimming stripped 7 bases from V and 0 bases from J, with 13 bases between. This chain's CDR3 is CASKLRQTSYEQYF. CDR3 in DNA: TGTGCCAGCAAGCTCCGTCAGACCTCCTACGAGCAGTACTTC.

CDR3 amino acids: CSANGRDSRGSQHF. The CDR3 DNA reads as TGCAGTGCAAACGGTAGGGACAGCCGAGGGTCCCAGCATTTT. This chain links TRBV20-1 with TRBJ1-5; 7 nucleotides align to TRBD1. Germline assignment: CDR1 DFQATT and CDR2 SNEGSKA (reference sequence). The ends lost 6 bases at V and 11 bases at J; junction bases unmatched: 16. The CDR3 sequence is 14 residues long.

This clonotype occurred many times. The chain combines TRBV6-5 with TRBJ1-1; D gene ambiguous. Germline V gene lookup returns CDR1 MNHEY and CDR2 SVGAGI. CDR3 length: 15 amino acids. The V end lost 0 bases, the J end lost 4 bases, and 12 bases lay between the germline ends. In DNA form, the CDR3 reads TGTGCCAGCAGTTACTCTCTTCTCTCAGGCACTGAAGCTTTCTTT. Encoded protein: CASSYSLLSGTEAFF.

The CDR3 loop is CASRLSEQDRSGNTIYF. As DNA, the CDR3 is TGTGCCAGCAGACTATCCGAACAGGACCGCTCTGGAAACACCATATATTTT. The chain is built from TRBV6-1 and TRBJ1-3, with D perhaps matching TRBD1 (5 bases). Looked up from germline, CDR1 is MNHNS and CDR2 is SASEGT. The V end lost 6 bases, the J end lost 0 bases, and 18 bases lay between the germline ends. CDR3 length: 17 residues.

At least ten counts were recorded for this clonotype. The chain carries TRBV7-3 and TRBJ2-5, with 9 bases lining up with TRBD2. Germline V gene lookup returns CDR1 SGHTA and CDR2 FQGTGA. Germline trimming cut 5 bases from V and 5 bases from J; bases unmatched to any gene: 9. This CDR3 contains 15 residues. This CDR3 reads CASSLAGTAGETQYF. The CDR3 nucleotides read TGTGCCAGCAGCCTAGCGGGGACTGCCGGGGAGACCCAGTACTTC.

The chain is built from TRBV3-1 and TRBJ2-6, with D perhaps matching TRBD1 (5 bases). In germline, CDR1 is LGHDT, CDR2 YNNKEL (reference sequence). The V end was cut by 4 bases, the J end by 1 base, with 8 bases between. The CDR3 has 15 residues. This CDR3 reads CASSPQASGANVLTF. In nucleotides, the CDR3 is TGTGCCAGCAGCCCACAGGCGTCTGGGGCCAACGTCCTGACTTTC. Full variable domain (rest looked up from reference TRBV3-1 and TRBJ2-6): DTAVSQTPKYLVTQMGNDKSIKCEQNLGHDTMYWYKQDSKKFLKIMFSYNNKELIINETVPNRFSPKSPDKAHLNLHINSLELGDSAVYFCASSPQASGANVLTFGAGSRLTVL.

In its sample, this clonotype was seen many times. The chain has TRBV6-1 and TRBJ1-5, with a possible D match to TRBD1 (5 bases). This CDR3 region has 13 residues. Germline lookup yields CDR1 MNHNS and CDR2 SASEGT. Trimming stripped 8 bases from V and 5 bases from J, with 13 bases between. CDR3 nucleotide sequence: TGTGCCAGCCTTCAGAGGGGAGATCAGCCCCAGCATTTT. The encoded protein is CASLQRGDQPQHF.

Ten or more counts support this clonotype. The chain has TRBV2 and TRBJ2-7; the D call may be TRBD1 or TRBD2 (5 bases each). The ends were cut back, 7 bases at V and 2 bases at J, with 15 bases in the middle. Germline V CDR1 and CDR2: SNHLY, FYNNEI. The CDR3 sequence is 14 residues long. CDR3 amino acids: CASTVGQGAYEQYF. CDR3 DNA sequence: TGTGCCAGCACGGTCGGCCAGGGAGCCTACGAGCAGTACTTC. Drawing the rest from reference TRBV2 and TRBJ2-7, the complete variable domain is EPEVTQTPSHQVTQMGQEVILRCVPISNHLYFYWYRQILGQKVEFLVSFYNNEISEKSEIFDDQFSVERPDGSNFTLKIRSTKLEDSAMYFCASTVGQGAYEQYFGPGTRLTVT.

This clonotype appeared many times. The V call is TRBV2, the J call TRBJ1-4, with a tentative D call TRBD1 (5 bases). The CDR3 sequence is 15 residues long. Trimming took off 11 bases at V and 5 bases at J, with 21 bases between the two ends. Per germline, CDR1 SNHLY and CDR2 FYNNEI. The CDR3 sequence: CAAAPPGGLNEKLFF. The CDR3 region has the DNA TGTGCCGCAGCGCCTCCGGGGGGACTAAATGAAAAACTGTTTTTT. The complete variable domain, with remaining parts taken from reference TRBV2 and TRBJ1-4, reads EPEVTQTPSHQVTQMGQEVILRCVPISNHLYFYWYRQILGQKVEFLVSFYNNEISEKSEIFDDQFSVERPDGSNFTLKIRSTKLEDSAMYFCAAAPPGGLNEKLFFGSGTQLSVL.

This clonotype occurred a few times. The genes are TRBV6-1 and TRBJ2-7; tentative D call: TRBD1 (5 bases). The CDR3 covers 13 residues. V gave up 6 bases and J gave up 3 bases, with 12 bases separating them. Germline loops: CDR1 MNHNS, CDR2 SASEGT. The DNA for the CDR3 is TGTGCCAGCAGCCCAATAAGGGGCTACGAGCAGTACTTC. This codes for CASSPIRGYEQYF.

This clonotype was seen at least ten times. The CDR3 DNA reads as TGTGCCAGCTCACTAGTCGGGGCACCAAATGAAAAACTGTTTTTT. Encoded protein: CASSLVGAPNEKLFF. This sequence joins TRBV27 and TRBJ1-4, with a tentative D call TRBD1 (5 bases). Germline V gene data show CDR1 as MNHEY and CDR2 as SMNVEV (reference sequence). This CDR3 has 15 amino acids. Trimming pared 8 bases from V and 5 bases from J, leaving 18 bases between.

The gene calls are TRBV3-1 and TRBJ2-2, with D uncertain. The germline CDR1 and CDR2 sequences are LGHDT and YNNKEL (reference sequence). The CDR3 is made up of 13 amino acids. V shed 0 bases and J shed 11 bases, with 10 bases lying between them. CDR3 coding DNA: TGTGCCAGCAGCCAAGAACAGACCTACGAGCTGTTTTTT. Translation: CASSQEQTYELFF.

The chain is built from TRBV5-1 and TRBJ1-2, with 9 bases aligning to TRBD1. From germline, CDR1 is SGHRS and CDR2 YFSETQ. This CDR3 spans 15 amino acids. With 3 bases clipped from V and 3 bases from J, the junction kept 6 bases outside the gene matches. CDR3 coding DNA: TGCGCCAGCAGCTCCACAGGGGGCGAGGACTATGGCTACACCTTC. Translation: CASSSTGGEDYGYTF.

This clonotype was observed many times. CDR3 coding DNA: TGTGCCAGCAGTGAAGGGGACCCGAGGGCCTACGAGCAGTACTTC. Its translation: CASSEGDPRAYEQYF. The rearrangement joins TRBV6-1 to TRBJ2-7, with D possibly being TRBD1 or TRBD2 (5 bases each). The CDR3 sequence is 15 residues long. V was trimmed by 1 base and J by 2 bases, leaving 12 bases between them. Germline CDR1 and CDR2: MNHNS and SASEGT.

In this sample, this clonotype turned up a few times. J is TRBJ2-4 and V is TRBV6-5; D not resolved. CDR1 is MNHEY, CDR2 SVGAGI, per germline. This CDR3 has 15 amino acids. V lost 4 bases to trimming and J lost 4 bases, with 14 bases between them. The DNA of the CDR3 is TGTGCCAGCAGTTTTTCTTGGACCGGTAAAAACATTCAGTACTTC. It is translated as CASSFSWTGKNIQYF.

This clonotype showed up many times. This chain links TRBV28 with TRBJ1-5; D uncertain. CDR3 length: 13 residues. The ends were cut back, 3 bases at V and 5 bases at J, with 8 bases in the middle. In germline, CDR1 is MDHEN, CDR2 SYDVKM. This CDR3 is CASSFRSYQPQHF. The DNA of the CDR3 is TGTGCCAGCAGTTTCCGGAGTTATCAGCCCCAGCATTTT.

There are a few counts of this clonotype. V and J are TRBV19 and TRBJ2-7; 13 nucleotides match TRBD2. V trimming: 4 bases; J trimming: 2 bases; junction bases outside the gene matches: 2. CDR3 length: 15 residues. Germline CDR1 is LNHDA and CDR2 is SQIVND (reference sequence). The CDR3 DNA follows: TGTGCCAGTAGTAGGACTAGCGGGAGTCCCTACGAGCAGTACTTC. It encodes CASSRTSGSPYEQYF.

This clonotype has a handful of counts. The rearrangement uses TRBV7-3 and TRBJ2-1; 10 bases match TRBD1. After removal of 6 bases from V and 2 bases from J, the junction contained 4 bases not matched to a gene. The length of the CDR3 is 15 residues. The germline V gene has CDR1 SGHTA and CDR2 FQGTGA. CDR3 in amino acids: CASSSGQGTYNEQFF. Written as DNA, the CDR3 is TGTGCCAGCAGTTCGGGACAGGGGACCTACAATGAGCAGTTCTTC.

V gene TRBV20-1 combines with J gene TRBJ2-7; possible D gene TRBD2, 5 bases. CDR3 length: 13 amino acids. Germline V gene sequence: CDR1 DFQATT, CDR2 SNEGSKA (reference sequence). V was trimmed by 5 bases and J by 6 bases, leaving 17 bases between them. CDR3 sequence (DNA): TGCAGTGCTTCGACTGGGAGCGTCACCGAGCAGTACTTC. Its translation: CSASTGSVTEQYF.